Each of the 27 T cell receptor beta chains below was sequenced from the same sample in a study of Ad26.COV2.S vaccination and SARS-CoV-2 variants. Clones were sequenced by immunoSEQ multiplex PCR, and TCRdb holds only the in-frame ones, with some missing. The data show roughly 350,000 clones, about 89% seen once. Sample treatment: some 19 received Ad26.COV2.S at low or high dose, single or two shots; about five received placebo; per-sample allocation not given. Sample collection was performed on day 63 after the first vaccine or placebo injection. Sequenced material: peripheral blood, taken in a trial of Ad26.COV2.S vaccine versus placebo. The source of these receptors is a person between 18 and 59 years old who received the Ad26.COV2.S COVID-19 vaccine or a placebo.

This chain joins TRBV6-2 or TRBV6-3 and TRBJ2-5, with 7 bases matching TRBD2. The CDR3 is 15 residues long. V was pared by 2 bases and J by 3 bases, with 6 bases of the junction left unmatched. Germline CDR1 reads MNHEY; CDR2 reads SVGEGT. For the CDR3, the DNA is TGTGCCAGCAGTTACCGGGGACTACAAAAAGAGACCCAGTACTTC. Translating gives CASSYRGLQKETQYF.

The rearrangement uses TRBV6-1 and TRBJ2-3, with TRBD2 matching over 10 bases. The CDR3 contains 18 residues. The J segment lost 3 bases and the V segment lost 4 bases, leaving 13 bases of the junction unmatched. In germline, CDR1 is MNHNS, CDR2 SASEGT. CDR3 sequence (DNA): TGTGCCAGCAGTGCCGAGGGCCGGCTAGCGGGAGCAACAGATACGCAGTATTTT. It translates to CASSAEGRLAGATDTQYF.

V and J are TRBV3-1 (or the pseudogene TRBV3-2) and TRBJ2-1; D is possibly TRBD1 (5 bases). Germline loops: CDR1 LGHDT, CDR2 YNNKEL (reference sequence). The CDR3 runs 13 residues. Trimming pared 1 base from V and 12 bases from J, leaving 13 bases between. CDR3 coding DNA: TGTGCCAGCAGCCAAGGACAGAGCCTCGGGCAGTTCTTC. Translated: CASSQGQSLGQFF.

The CDR3 bases are TGTGCCAGCAGCTTAATGCGGGAGAAGGGCGAGACCCAGTACTTC. It is translated as CASSLMREKGETQYF. The gene calls are TRBV5-4 and TRBJ2-5, with 7 positions matching TRBD2. Germline V gene data show CDR1 as SGHNT and CDR2 as YYREEE (reference sequence). V shed 2 bases and J 5 bases; nucleotides not matched to a gene: 9. The CDR3 covers 15 residues.

The V call is TRBV7-9, the J call TRBJ1-2; 12 bases fit TRBD1. Losses at the gene ends were 4 bases for V and 6 bases for J; bases not matched to a gene: 9. The CDR3 consists of 16 residues. Per germline, CDR1 SEHNR and CDR2 FQNEAQ (reference sequence). DNA for the CDR3: TGTGCCAGCAGCTCCCTAACCGGGACAGGGGGCCATGGCTACACCTTC. Protein: CASSSLTGTGGHGYTF.

The CDR3 reads CAWSATNYGYTF. The CDR3 DNA reads as TGTGCCTGGAGTGCAACTAACTATGGCTACACCTTC. The V call is TRBV30, the J call TRBJ1-2; no firm D call. This CDR3 has 12 amino acids. The germline CDR1 and CDR2 sequences are GTSNPN and SVGIG (reference sequence). Trimming shortened V by 1 base and J by 0 bases, and 3 bases separated the two germline ends.

The rearrangement joins TRBV7-2 to TRBJ2-3, with TRBD2 matching 7 bases. With V trimmed by 5 bases and J by 1 base, 9 bases remained unmatched. Germline CDR1 and CDR2: SGHTA and FQGNSA. This CDR3 comprises 16 residues. CDR3 DNA sequence: TGTGCCAGCAGCGCATCGGGGGGACTACGCACAGATACGCAGTATTTT. Protein sequence: CASSASGGLRTDTQYF.

The V call is TRBV10-2, the J call TRBJ2-1; 7 bases map to TRBD1. V lost 2 bases to trimming and J lost 1 base; unmatched junction nucleotides: 8. Germline V gene lookup returns CDR1 WSHSY and CDR2 SAAADI. The CDR3 is 17 amino acids. The DNA for the CDR3 is TGCGCCAGCAGTGAGCCTCTAGGGGGACAGTCCTACAATGAGCAGTTCTTC. This sequence encodes CASSEPLGGQSYNEQFF.

V is TRBV4-1 and J is TRBJ1-4; 8 bases align to TRBD1. The germline gives CDR1 MGHRA, CDR2 YSYEKL. CDR3 length: 16 amino acids. After removal of 4 bases from V and 3 bases from J, the junction contained 7 bases not matched to a gene. The CDR3 protein is CASSPPGGQANEKLFF. CDR3 coding DNA: TGCGCCAGCAGCCCGCCCGGGGGACAGGCTAATGAAAAACTGTTTTTT.

The chain has TRBV10-3 and TRBJ2-1; D unclear. The CDR3 sequence is 14 residues long. Germline V gives CDR1 ENHRY, CDR2 SYGVKD. V was clipped by 3 bases and J by 7 bases, with 13 bases between them. The chain's CDR3 is CAISDGQPGNEQFF. DNA of the CDR3: TGTGCCATCAGTGACGGGCAGCCCGGGAATGAGCAGTTCTTC.

The V and J genes are TRBV18 and TRBJ2-3; possible D gene TRBD2, 5 bases. This CDR3 has 14 amino acids. V shed 5 bases and J shed 2 bases, with 11 bases lying between them. Germline CDR1 is KGHSH and CDR2 is LQKENI. CDR3 loop: CASSLTSITDTQYF. As DNA, the CDR3 is TGTGCCAGCTCATTAACTAGTATCACAGATACGCAGTATTTT.

The chain joins TRBV28 to TRBJ2-2; D ambiguous. Trimming stripped 3 bases from V and 2 bases from J, with 4 bases between. Looked up from germline, CDR1 is MDHEN and CDR2 is SYDVKM. The CDR3 spans 13 residues. CDR3 residues: CASSLGNTGELFF. The CDR3 region has the DNA TGTGCCAGCAGTTTGGGTAACACCGGGGAGCTGTTTTTT.

Concerning this clone: The identical CDR3 is also encoded by other nucleotide sequences in the sample. The chain combines TRBV28 with TRBJ2-1; no reliable D call. V lost 6 bases to trimming and J lost 0 bases, with 6 bases between them. Germline-derived CDR1 and CDR2 are MDHEN and SYDVKM. The CDR3 is made up of 13 amino acids. For the CDR3, the DNA is TGTGCCAGCAGGGGCGGCTCCTACAATGAGCAGTTCTTC. Amino acids: CASRGGSYNEQFF.

The chain joins TRBV28 to TRBJ1-2, with D perhaps matching TRBD1 (5 bases). The CDR3 runs 12 residues. The V end was cut by 4 bases, the J end by 3 bases, with 6 bases between. Germline lookup yields CDR1 MDHEN and CDR2 SYDVKM. The DNA of the CDR3 is TGTGCCAGCAGTTCAGGGTACTATGGCTACACCTTC. Its protein product is CASSSGYYGYTF.

The V and J genes are TRBV12-3 or TRBV12-4 and TRBJ1-6, with a possible D match to TRBD1 (5 bases). The CDR3 is 13 residues long. The V end lost 6 bases, the J end lost 7 bases, and 10 bases lay between the germline ends. CDR3 nucleotides: TGTGCCAGCAGCCCTGGGGGAAATTCACCCCTCCACTTT. As protein: CASSPGGNSPLHF.

The chain employs TRBV7-9 and TRBJ2-3, with D possibly TRBD2 on 6 matching bases. V was trimmed by 4 bases and J by 1 base, leaving 21 bases between them. The CDR3 has 18 residues. CDR1 and CDR2 from the germline V gene are SEHNR and FQNEAQ (reference sequence). The CDR3 DNA is TGTGCCAGCAGCTCCTGGGACTTCGGGACTTCCGGCACAGATACGCAGTATTTT. Translation: CASSSWDFGTSGTDTQYF. The full variable domain, with the rest looked up from reference TRBV7-9 and TRBJ2-3, is DTGVSQNPRHKITKRGQNVTFRCDPISEHNRLYWYRQTLGQGPEFLTYFQNEAQLEKSRLLSDRFSAERPKGSFSTLEIQRTEQGDSAMYLCASSSWDFGTSGTDTQYFGPGTRLTVL.

The chain recombines TRBV7-2 with TRBJ1-4; maybe TRBD1 (6 bases). CDR1 is SGHTA and CDR2 is FQGNSA in the germline V gene. V gave up 1 base and J gave up 4 bases, with 10 bases separating them. The CDR3 loop spans 15 amino acids. The CDR3 region is CASSLETGLNEKLFF. The CDR3 DNA sequence: TGTGCCAGCAGCTTAGAGACAGGTCTTAATGAAAAACTGTTTTTT.

For this clone: This specimen includes other DNA sequences encoding the same CDR3. The chain combines TRBV29-1 with TRBJ2-7; 11 nucleotides match TRBD2. Unmatched junction bases numbered 8, after V lost 4 bases and J lost 3 bases. CDR3 length equals 15 residues. Germline V gene data show CDR1 as SQVTM and CDR2 as ANQGSEA. The CDR3, as DNA: TGCAGCGTTGCCGACGGACTAGCGGGCGACTACGAGCAGTACTTC. Translating gives CSVADGLAGDYEQYF.

This chain links TRBV19 with TRBJ1-3; D is unclear. The CDR3 has 17 amino acids. V shed 6 bases and J shed 0 bases, with 18 bases lying between them. Germline V gene lookup returns CDR1 LNHDA and CDR2 SQIVND (reference sequence). CDR3 nucleotide sequence: TGTGCCAGTAGCGGGAGGTTATGGCTGAGCTCTGGAAACACCATATATTTT. Protein: CASSGRLWLSSGNTIYF.

The chain couples TRBV16 to TRBJ1-4, with 9 bases identical to TRBD1. Looked up from germline, CDR1 is KGHSY and CDR2 is FQNENV. The CDR3 covers 15 residues. After removal of 2 bases from V and 8 bases from J, the junction contained 6 bases not matched to a gene. CDR3 residues: CASSQNTGGREKLFF. The CDR3 DNA sequence: TGTGCCAGCAGCCAAAACACAGGGGGCCGGGAAAAACTGTTTTTT. Complete variable domain (other parts from reference TRBV16 and TRBJ1-4): GEEVAQTPKHLVRGEGQKAKLYCAPIKGHSYVFWYQQVLKNEFKFLISFQNENVFDETGMPKERFSAKCLPNSPCSLEIQATKLEDSAVYFCASSQNTGGREKLFFGSGTQLSVL.

V usage is TRBV15 and J usage is TRBJ2-5; D is uncertain. V was shortened by 0 bases and J by 4 bases, with 9 bases between the two germline ends. The CDR3 loop spans 14 amino acids. Germline V gene lookup returns CDR1 LNHNV and CDR2 YYDKDF (reference sequence). CDR3 sequence: CATSRDLERETQYF. In DNA, the CDR3 is TGTGCCACCAGCAGAGATCTGGAGAGAGAGACCCAGTACTTC. Together with reference TRBV15 and TRBJ2-5, the CDR3 gives the full variable domain: DAMVIQNPRYQVTQFGKPVTLSCSQTLNHNVMYWYQQKSSQAPKLLFHYYDKDFNNEADTPDNFQSRRPNTSFCFLDIRSPGLGDTAMYLCATSRDLERETQYFGPGTRLLVL.

The chain uses TRBV15 and TRBJ1-1, with 9 bases aligning to TRBD1. Trimming removed 0 bases from V and 3 bases from J; junction bases left unmatched: 8. The germline V gene has CDR1 LNHNV and CDR2 YYDKDF (reference sequence). This CDR3 has 17 amino acids. This CDR3 is CATSRDMRTGADTEAFF. The CDR3, as DNA: TGTGCCACCAGCAGAGATATGAGGACAGGGGCGGACACTGAAGCTTTCTTT.

The rearrangement links TRBV13 to TRBJ1-1; 11 bases are a match to TRBD1. V shed 4 bases and J 5 bases; nucleotides not matched to a gene: 3. Germline V CDR1 and CDR2: PRHDT, FYEKMQ (reference sequence). This CDR3 spans 14 amino acids. The CDR3 loop is CASSWRDRGTEAFF. CDR3 DNA sequence: TGTGCCAGCAGCTGGAGGGACAGGGGGACTGAAGCTTTCTTT.

V and J are TRBV7-9 and TRBJ2-7, with D possibly being TRBD1 (5 bases). V dropped 5 bases and J dropped 5 bases, with 10 bases sitting between them. Germline assignment: CDR1 SEHNR and CDR2 FQNEAQ (reference sequence). The CDR3 is made up of 12 amino acids. The CDR3 DNA sequence: TGTGCCAGCAGCAGAGACAGAGACGAGCAGTACTTC. Protein product: CASSRDRDEQYF.

This clone was seen just once. The V and J genes are TRBV28 and TRBJ2-6; 7 positions agree with TRBD1. The junction had 20 bases not matched to a gene; V was cut back by 6 bases and J by 0 bases. The CDR3 is 21 residues long. In germline, CDR1 is MDHEN, CDR2 SYDVKM. CDR3 sequence (DNA): TGTGCCAGCAGCCACCCCTTTATTACTCTCACAGGGGTCTCTGGGGCCAACGTCCTGACTTTC. Translated: CASSHPFITLTGVSGANVLTF.

V usage is TRBV18 and J usage is TRBJ2-5; D might be TRBD1 (5 bases). The CDR3 has 14 residues. V was clipped by 1 base and J by 5 bases, with 11 bases between them. Germline V CDR1 and CDR2: KGHSH, LQKENI. CDR3 nucleotides: TGTGCCAGCTCACCACAGGGGATCGGGGAGACCCAGTACTTC. The encoded protein is CASSPQGIGETQYF.

This clone was observed a single time. The chain links TRBV6-5 to TRBJ2-7; D gene uncertain. The germline CDR1 and CDR2 sequences are MNHEY and SVGAGI. The CDR3 has 15 amino acids. The CDR3 DNA reads as TGTGCTACCCTTCCTGAGGCCTCCAGCTCCTACGAGCAGTACTTC. It specifies CATLPEASSSYEQYF.